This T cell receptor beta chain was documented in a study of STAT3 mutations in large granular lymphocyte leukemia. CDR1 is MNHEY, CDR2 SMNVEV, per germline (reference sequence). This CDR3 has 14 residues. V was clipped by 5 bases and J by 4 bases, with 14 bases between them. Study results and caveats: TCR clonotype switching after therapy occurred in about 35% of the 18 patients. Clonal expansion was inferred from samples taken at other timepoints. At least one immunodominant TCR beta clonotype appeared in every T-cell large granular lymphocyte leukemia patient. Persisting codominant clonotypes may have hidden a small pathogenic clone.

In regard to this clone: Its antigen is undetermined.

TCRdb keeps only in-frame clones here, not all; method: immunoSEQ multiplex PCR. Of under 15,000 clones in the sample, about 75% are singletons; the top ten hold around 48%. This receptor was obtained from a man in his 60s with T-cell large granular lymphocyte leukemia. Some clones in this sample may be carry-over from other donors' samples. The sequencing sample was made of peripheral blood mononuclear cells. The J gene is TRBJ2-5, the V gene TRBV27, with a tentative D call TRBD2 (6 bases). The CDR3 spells CASSPRSSGETQYF. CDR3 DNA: TGTGCCAGCAGTCCCCGAAGTAGCGGAGAGACCCAGTACTTC.